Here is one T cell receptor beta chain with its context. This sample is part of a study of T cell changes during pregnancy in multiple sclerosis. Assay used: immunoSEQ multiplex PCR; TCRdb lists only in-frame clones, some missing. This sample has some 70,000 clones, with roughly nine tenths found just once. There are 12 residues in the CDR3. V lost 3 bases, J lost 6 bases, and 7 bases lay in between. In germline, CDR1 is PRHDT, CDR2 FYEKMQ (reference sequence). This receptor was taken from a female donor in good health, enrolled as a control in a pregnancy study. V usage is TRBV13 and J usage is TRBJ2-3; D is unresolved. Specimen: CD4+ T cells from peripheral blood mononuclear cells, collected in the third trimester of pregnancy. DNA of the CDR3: TGTGCCAGCAGCTTCGGCAGGGATACGCAGTATTTT. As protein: CASSFGRDTQYF.